Below, 12 T cell receptor beta chains from the same sample are listed, as sequenced in a study of sequential checkpoint blockade in melanoma. Measured with immunoSEQ multiplex PCR; TCRdb has only the in-frame clones, and not every one. The repertoire holds more than 30,000 clones, with around 32% as singletons. Treatment meaning: randomized to nivolumab then ipilimumab (arm A) or the reverse (arm B). The sample was tumor tissue (inferred from file names), taken from a patient given nivolumab and ipilimumab in sequence. The source of these receptors is a human donor with melanoma.

This clone appeared a few times. V is TRBV11-3 and J is TRBJ2-5; no clear D gene. The CDR3 sequence is 14 residues long. Germline V CDR1 and CDR2: SGHNT, YENEEA. Trimming left V 5 bases short and J 1 base short, with 11 bases between. In DNA, the CDR3 is TGTGCCAGCAGCCGAGGACGGGCCCAAGAGACCCAGTACTTC. Protein product: CASSRGRAQETQYF.

The chain combines TRBV19 with TRBJ2-3; possible D gene TRBD2, 6 bases. The CDR3 spans 15 residues. Germline CDR1 LNHDA, CDR2 SQIVND (reference sequence). Trimming removed 4 bases at V and 0 bases at J, with 11 bases between. For the CDR3, the DNA is TGTGCCAGTAGTACCGGCGGGGAAAGCACAGATACGCAGTATTTT. Translating it yields CASSTGGESTDTQYF. The complete variable domain, with remaining parts taken from reference TRBV19 and TRBJ2-3, reads DGGITQSPKYLFRKEGQNVTLSCEQNLNHDAMYWYRQDPGQGLRLIYYSQIVNDFQKGDIAEGYSVSREKKESFPLTVTSAQKNPTAFYLCASSTGGESTDTQYFGPGTRLTVL.

The chain links TRBV18 to TRBJ2-7, with 9 bases lining up with TRBD2. CDR1 KGHSH and CDR2 LQKENI come from the germline V gene. This CDR3 is built from 16 residues. J lost 2 bases, V lost 3 bases, and 8 bases had no gene match. The CDR3 nucleotides are TGTGCCAGCTCACCTACCGGGACTAGCCTCACCTACGAGCAGTACTTC. Translated: CASSPTGTSLTYEQYF.

CDR3 DNA: TGTGCCAGCAAAGGGGCGGGGGACCGGGGGGAGCAGTACTTC. Encoded protein: CASKGAGDRGEQYF. The rearrangement links TRBV28 to TRBJ2-7; the match to TRBD2 covers 7 bases. This CDR3 region has 14 residues. V lost 7 bases to trimming and J lost 7 bases; unmatched junction nucleotides: 13. The germline gives CDR1 MDHEN, CDR2 SYDVKM. Combining the CDR3 with reference TRBV28 and TRBJ2-7 gives the whole variable domain DVKVTQSSRYLVKRTGEKVFLECVQDMDHENMFWYRQDPGLGLRLIYFSYDVKMKEKGDIPEGYSVSREKKERFSLILESASTNQTSMYLCASKGAGDRGEQYFGPGTRLTVT.

The CDR3 protein is CASSKNRQGPNTGELFF. The CDR3 coding sequence is TGTGCCAGTAGTAAAAATAGGCAGGGCCCGAACACCGGGGAGCTGTTTTTT. The chain joins TRBV19 to TRBJ2-2; weak D call: TRBD1 (5 bases). With 4 bases removed from V and 0 bases from J, the gap between germline ends came to 15 bases. The germline gives CDR1 LNHDA, CDR2 SQIVND (reference sequence). This CDR3 comprises 17 residues.

The chain couples TRBV28 to TRBJ2-7; the D gene could be TRBD1 or TRBD2 (5 bases each). The CDR3 consists of 16 residues. V was clipped by 7 bases and J by 2 bases, with 21 bases between them. Germline V gene sequence: CDR1 MDHEN, CDR2 SYDVKM. This chain's CDR3 is CASTPSGQGETYEQYF. The CDR3 DNA reads as TGTGCCAGCACTCCGTCGGGTCAGGGAGAAACCTACGAGCAGTACTTC.

This clone has a count of ten or more. The V call is TRBV6-8, the J call TRBJ2-1; 9 bases map to TRBD1. This CDR3 has 15 residues. Germline CDR1 and CDR2: MNHGY and SAAAGT. V shed 6 bases, J shed 5 bases, and the junction held 8 bases outside the gene matches. The CDR3 sequence: CASRITGGEHNEQFF. The CDR3 coding sequence is TGTGCCAGCAGAATTACAGGGGGCGAACACAATGAGCAGTTCTTC.

Notes on this clone: This sample includes further DNA sequences coding for the same CDR3. The chain links TRBV19 to TRBJ2-7; 9 bases are shared with TRBD1. From germline, CDR1 is LNHDA and CDR2 SQIVND (reference sequence). V was clipped by 5 bases and J by 2 bases; unmatched bases: 7. This CDR3 region has 15 residues. As DNA, the CDR3 is TGTGCCAGTAGTCGCATCGGGACAGGGCCCTACGAGCAGTACTTC. It codes for CASSRIGTGPYEQYF.

This clone turned up a few times. The V and J genes are TRBV2 and TRBJ2-1, with a weak D call TRBD2 (5 bases). Deletions cut 7 bases from V and 4 bases from J, with 14 bases between. There are 14 residues in the CDR3. CDR1 is SNHLY, CDR2 FYNNEI, per germline. CDR3 loop: CASTRGLEYNEQFF. The CDR3 DNA follows: TGTGCCAGCACCCGAGGGCTGGAGTACAATGAGCAGTTCTTC.

The rearrangement uses TRBV5-1 and TRBJ2-2, with 10 bases matching TRBD1. The V gene end was trimmed by 2 bases and the J gene end by 6 bases; junction bases not matched to a gene: 13. The germline V gene has CDR1 SGHRS and CDR2 YFSETQ. This CDR3 comprises 18 residues. The CDR3: CASSFHTWDRGRAGELFF. In nucleotides, the CDR3 is TGCGCCAGCAGCTTTCATACTTGGGACAGGGGAAGGGCCGGGGAGCTGTTTTTT.

The gene calls are TRBV19 and TRBJ2-5; TRBD2 matches 14 bases. Germline V gene sequence: CDR1 LNHDA, CDR2 SQIVND (reference sequence). The CDR3 covers 16 residues. With V trimmed by 3 bases and J by 2 bases, 2 bases remained unmatched. CDR3 in DNA: TGTGCCAGTAGTATCCGACTAGCGGGAGGGCAAGAGACCCAGTACTTC. Its protein product is CASSIRLAGGQETQYF.

The chain joins TRBV6-8 to TRBJ2-5; possible D gene TRBD2, 5 bases. Trimming took off 6 bases at V and 4 bases at J, with 18 bases between the two ends. This CDR3 spans 15 amino acids. Germline assignment: CDR1 MNHGY and CDR2 SAAAGT. Written as DNA, the CDR3 is TGTGCCAGCAGCCAACCACAACATCGGGGAGAGACCCAGTACTTC. Its translation is CASSQPQHRGETQYF.